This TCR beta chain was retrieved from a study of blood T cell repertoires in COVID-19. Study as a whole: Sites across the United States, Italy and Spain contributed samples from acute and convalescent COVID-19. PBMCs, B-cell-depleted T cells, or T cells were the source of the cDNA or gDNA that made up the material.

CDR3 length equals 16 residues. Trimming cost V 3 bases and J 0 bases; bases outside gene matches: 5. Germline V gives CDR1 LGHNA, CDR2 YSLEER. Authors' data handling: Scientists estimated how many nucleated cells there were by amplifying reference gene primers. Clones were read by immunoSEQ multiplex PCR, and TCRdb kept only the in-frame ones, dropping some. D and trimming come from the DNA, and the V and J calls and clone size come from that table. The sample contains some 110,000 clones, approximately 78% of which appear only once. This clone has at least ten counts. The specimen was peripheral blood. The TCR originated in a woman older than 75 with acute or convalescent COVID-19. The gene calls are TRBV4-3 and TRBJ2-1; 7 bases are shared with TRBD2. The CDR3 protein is CASSQTSRSSYNEQFF. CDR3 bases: TGCGCCAGCAGCCAGACTAGCAGGAGCTCCTACAATGAGCAGTTCTTC.